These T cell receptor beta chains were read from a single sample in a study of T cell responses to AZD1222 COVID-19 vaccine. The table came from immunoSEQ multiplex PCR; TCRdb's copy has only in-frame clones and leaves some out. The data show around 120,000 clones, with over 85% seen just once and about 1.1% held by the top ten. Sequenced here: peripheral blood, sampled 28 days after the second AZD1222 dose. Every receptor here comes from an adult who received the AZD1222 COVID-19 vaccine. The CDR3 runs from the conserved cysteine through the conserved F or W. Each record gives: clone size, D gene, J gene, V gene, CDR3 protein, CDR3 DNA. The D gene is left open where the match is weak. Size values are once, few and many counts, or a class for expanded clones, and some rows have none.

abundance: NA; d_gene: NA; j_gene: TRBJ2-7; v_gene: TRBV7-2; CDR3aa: CASSLEGGVSYEQYF; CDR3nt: TGTGCCAGCAGCTTAGAGGGCGGCGTCTCCTACGAGCAGTACTTC
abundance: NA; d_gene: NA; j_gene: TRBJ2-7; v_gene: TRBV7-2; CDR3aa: CASSYKGGSTYEQYF; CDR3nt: TGTGCCAGCAGCTACAAGGGGGGGTCCACCTACGAGCAGTACTTC
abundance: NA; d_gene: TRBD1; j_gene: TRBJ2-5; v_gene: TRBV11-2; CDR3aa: CASSSGQGAVGETQYF; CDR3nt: TGTGCCAGCAGCTCGGGACAGGGGGCTGTTGGTGAGACCCAGTACTTC
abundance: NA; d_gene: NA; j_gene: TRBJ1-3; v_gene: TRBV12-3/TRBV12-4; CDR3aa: CASSSSSGNTIYF; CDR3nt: TGTGCCAGCAGTTCTTCATCTGGAAACACCATATATTTT
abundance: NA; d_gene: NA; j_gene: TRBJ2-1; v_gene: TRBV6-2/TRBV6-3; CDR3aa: CASSRIDEQFF; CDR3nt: TGTGCCAGCAGTCGCATTGATGAGCAGTTCTTC
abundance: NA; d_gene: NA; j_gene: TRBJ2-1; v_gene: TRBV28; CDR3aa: CASSFRSPAGDEQFF; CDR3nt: TGTGCCAGCAGTTTCCGTTCCCCAGCCGGGGATGAGCAGTTCTTC
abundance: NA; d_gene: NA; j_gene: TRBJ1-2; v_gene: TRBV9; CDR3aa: CASSVPGIYGYTF; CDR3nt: TGTGCCAGCAGCGTCCCCGGGATATATGGCTACACCTTC
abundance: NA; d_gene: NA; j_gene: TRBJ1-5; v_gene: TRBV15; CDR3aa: CATSRERSQPQHF; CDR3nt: TGTGCCACCAGCAGAGAAAGGTCCCAGCCCCAGCATTTT
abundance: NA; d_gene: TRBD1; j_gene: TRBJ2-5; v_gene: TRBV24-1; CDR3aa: CATSDPKDRGQETQYF; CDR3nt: TGTGCCACCAGTGATCCGAAGGACAGGGGCCAAGAGACCCAGTACTTC
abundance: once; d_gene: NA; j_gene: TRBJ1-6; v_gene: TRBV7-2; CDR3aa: CASTFWEAGKNSLHF; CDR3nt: TGTGCCAGCACCTTTTGGGAGGCAGGGAAGAATTCCCTCCACTTT
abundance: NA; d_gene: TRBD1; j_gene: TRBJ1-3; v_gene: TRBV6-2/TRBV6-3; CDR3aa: CASSDRDSRSGNTIYF; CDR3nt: TGTGCCAGCAGCGACCGGGACAGTCGCTCTGGAAACACCATATATTTT
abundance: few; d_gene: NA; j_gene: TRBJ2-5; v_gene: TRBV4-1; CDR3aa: CASSQGGVQETQYF; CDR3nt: TGCGCCAGCAGCCAAGGAGGGGTTCAAGAGACCCAGTACTTC
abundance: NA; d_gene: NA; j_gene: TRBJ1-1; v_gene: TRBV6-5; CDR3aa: CASVYGGTMNTEAFF; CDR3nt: TGTGCCAGCGTATATGGGGGCACTATGAACACTGAAGCTTTCTTT
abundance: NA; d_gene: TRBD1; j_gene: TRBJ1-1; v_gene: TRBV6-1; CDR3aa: CASSDPGQGFAEAFF; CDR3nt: TGTGCCAGCAGTGATCCGGGACAGGGGTTCGCTGAAGCTTTCTTT
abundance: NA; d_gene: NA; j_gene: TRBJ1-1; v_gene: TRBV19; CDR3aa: CASSRLGDTEAFF; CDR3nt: TGTGCCAGTAGTAGGTTGGGGGACACTGAAGCTTTCTTT